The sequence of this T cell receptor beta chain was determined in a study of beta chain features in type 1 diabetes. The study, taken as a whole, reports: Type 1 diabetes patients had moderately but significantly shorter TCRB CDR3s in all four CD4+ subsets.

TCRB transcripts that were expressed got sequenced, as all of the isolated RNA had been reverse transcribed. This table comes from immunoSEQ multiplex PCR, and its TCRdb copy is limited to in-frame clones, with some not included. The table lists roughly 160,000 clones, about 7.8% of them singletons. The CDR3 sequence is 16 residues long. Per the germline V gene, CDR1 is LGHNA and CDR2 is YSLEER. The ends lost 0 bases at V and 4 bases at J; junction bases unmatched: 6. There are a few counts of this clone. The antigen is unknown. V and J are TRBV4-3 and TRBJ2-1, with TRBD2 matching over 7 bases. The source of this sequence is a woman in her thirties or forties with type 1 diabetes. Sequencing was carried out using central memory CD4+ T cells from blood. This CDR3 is CASSQESGGRYNEQFF. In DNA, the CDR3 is TGCGCCAGCAGCCAAGAATCGGGAGGAAGATACAATGAGCAGTTCTTC.